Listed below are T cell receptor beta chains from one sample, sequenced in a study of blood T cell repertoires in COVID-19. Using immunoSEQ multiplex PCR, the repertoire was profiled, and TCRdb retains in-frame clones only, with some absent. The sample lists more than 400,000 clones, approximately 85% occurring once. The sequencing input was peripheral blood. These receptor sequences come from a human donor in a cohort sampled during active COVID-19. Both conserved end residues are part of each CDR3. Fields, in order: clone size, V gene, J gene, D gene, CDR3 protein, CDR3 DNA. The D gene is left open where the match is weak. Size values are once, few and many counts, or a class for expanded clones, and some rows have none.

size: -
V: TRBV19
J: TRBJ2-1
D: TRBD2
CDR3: CASSTGASGGYNEQFF
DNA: TGTGCCAGTAGTACAGGGGCTAGCGGGGGATACAATGAGCAGTTCTTC

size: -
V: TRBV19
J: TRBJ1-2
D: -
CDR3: CASSIAPGENGYTF
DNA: TGTGCCAGTAGTATAGCGCCAGGGGAAAATGGCTACACCTTC

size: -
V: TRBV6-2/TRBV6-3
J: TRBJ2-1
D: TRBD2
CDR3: CASSYSPSGRDEQFF
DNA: TGTGCCAGCAGTTACTCTCCTAGCGGTCGCGATGAGCAGTTCTTC

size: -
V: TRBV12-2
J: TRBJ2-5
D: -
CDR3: CASRLVETSGSKETQYF
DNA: TGTGCAAGTCGCTTAGTTGAGACTAGCGGGAGTAAAGAGACCCAGTACTTC

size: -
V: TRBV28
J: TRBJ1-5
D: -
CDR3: CASSTGQTLNQPQHF
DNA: TGTGCCAGCAGCACCGGACAGACCTTAAATCAGCCCCAGCATTTT

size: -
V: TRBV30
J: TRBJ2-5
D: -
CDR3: CAWSIRGETQYF
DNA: TGTGCCTGGAGTATTCGAGGAGAGACCCAGTACTTC

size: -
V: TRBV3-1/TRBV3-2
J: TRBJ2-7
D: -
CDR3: CASSHRTVGCF
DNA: TGTGCCAGCAGCCACAGGACAGTAGGTTGCTTC

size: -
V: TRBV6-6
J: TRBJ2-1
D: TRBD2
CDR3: CASSLRLAGGAISSYNEQFF
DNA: TGTGCCAGCAGCCTCCGGCTAGCGGGAGGCGCTATAAGCTCCTACAATGAGCAGTTCTTC

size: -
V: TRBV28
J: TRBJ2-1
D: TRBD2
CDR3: CASSLIRLAGGVNEQFF
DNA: TGTGCCAGCAGTTTAATCAGACTAGCGGGAGGCGTAAATGAGCAGTTCTTC

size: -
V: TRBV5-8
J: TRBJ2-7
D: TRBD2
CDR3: CASSLDFGGDEQYF
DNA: TGTGCCAGCAGCTTGGATTTTGGGGGGGACGAGCAGTACTTC

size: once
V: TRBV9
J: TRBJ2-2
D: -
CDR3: CASSKSTQGGGELFF
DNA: TGTGCCAGCAGCAAATCCACCCAGGGGGGCGGGGAGCTGTTTTTT

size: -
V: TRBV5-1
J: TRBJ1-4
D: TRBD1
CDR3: CASSLGLTGANEKLFF
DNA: TGCGCCAGCAGCTTAGGGCTAACAGGGGCTAATGAAAAACTGTTTTTT

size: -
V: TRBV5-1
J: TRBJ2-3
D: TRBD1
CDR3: CASSFSGTVSTDTQYF
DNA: TGCGCCAGCAGCTTTTCCGGGACAGTAAGCACAGATACGCAGTATTTT

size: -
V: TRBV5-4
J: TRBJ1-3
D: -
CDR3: CASSLDSVSGNTIYF
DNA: TGTGCCAGCAGCTTGGACAGTGTCTCTGGAAACACCATATATTTT

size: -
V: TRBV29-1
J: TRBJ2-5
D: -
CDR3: CSVITTIGETQYF
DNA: TGCAGCGTTATTACGACAATCGGAGAGACCCAGTACTTC